Following are 24 T cell receptor beta chains from one sample sequenced in a study of identifying expanded T cells in peripheral blood. Some clones are missing from TCRdb's copy, which holds only in-frame ones; the method was immunoSEQ multiplex PCR. Here the sample spans around 91,000 clones, more than 70% being singletons. Sequencing used blood. Receptors originate from a person aged 18 to 75 in good health.

The V call is TRBV4-1, the J call TRBJ2-1, with TRBD2 matching over 14 bases. The germline CDR1 and CDR2 sequences are MGHRA and YSYEKL. Unmatched junction bases numbered 6, after V lost 4 bases and J lost 4 bases. The CDR3 covers 17 residues. Here the CDR3 DNA reads TGCGCCAGCAGCCCCGGGACTAGCGGGGGAACTTACAATGAGCAGTTCTTC. Translating gives CASSPGTSGGTYNEQFF.

This chain connects TRBV11-3 to TRBJ2-1, with TRBD2 matching over 7 bases. The germline V gene encodes CDR1 SGHNT and CDR2 YENEEA. CDR3 size: 16 residues. V gave up 1 base and J gave up 4 bases; unmatched junction bases: 7. Here the CDR3 DNA reads TGTGCCAGCAGCTTAGGGGCTGGGGACTATTACAATGAGCAGTTCTTC. This translates into CASSLGAGDYYNEQFF.

The genes are TRBV30 and TRBJ1-1; unclear D gene. Germline V gene data show CDR1 as GTSNPN and CDR2 as SVGIG (reference sequence). Deletions cut 0 bases from V and 1 base from J, with 15 bases between. This CDR3 comprises 16 residues. CDR3 protein: CAWSVLGDQPNTEAFF. The CDR3 coding sequence is TGTGCCTGGAGTGTACTCGGCGACCAACCGAACACTGAAGCTTTCTTT.

This chain uses TRBV7-2 with TRBJ2-7, with 12 bases lining up with TRBD1. CDR3 length: 15 residues. Germline CDR1 reads SGHTA; CDR2 reads FQGNSA. J was trimmed by 6 bases and V by 5 bases; bases with no gene match: 8. The CDR3 DNA reads as TGTGCCAGCAGCCGTCGGGACAGGGGGCGGTCCGAGCAGTACTTC. Encoded protein: CASSRRDRGRSEQYF.

The chain carries TRBV10-3 and TRBJ1-2, with TRBD1 matching over 7 bases. J was trimmed by 6 bases and V by 6 bases; bases with no gene match: 10. The CDR3 has 14 amino acids. The germline CDR1 and CDR2 sequences are ENHRY and SYGVKD. CDR3 region: CAISKEDRRNGYTF. In DNA form, the CDR3 reads TGTGCCATCAGCAAGGAGGACAGGCGGAATGGCTACACCTTC.

In its sample, this clone was seen once. The chain combines TRBV5-5 with TRBJ2-5; 7 bases line up with TRBD2. CDR1 is SGHKS and CDR2 is YYEKEE in the germline V gene (reference sequence). The CDR3 sequence is 15 residues long. J was trimmed by 1 base and V by 4 bases; bases with no gene match: 7. The CDR3 protein is CASSTPGGSQETQYF. The CDR3 nucleotides are TGTGCCAGCAGCACCCCGGGGGGATCCCAAGAGACCCAGTACTTC.

The gene calls are TRBV11-2 and TRBJ2-2; D is ambiguous. Germline V gene data show CDR1 as SGHAT and CDR2 as FQNNGV. Trimming took off 4 bases at V and 1 base at J, with 13 bases between the two ends. The CDR3 has 16 residues. Here the CDR3 reads CASSSSRTGNTGELFF. CDR3 sequence (DNA): TGTGCCAGCAGCTCTTCGAGGACGGGGAACACCGGGGAGCTGTTTTTT. The entire variable domain, with the rest obtained from reference TRBV11-2 and TRBJ2-2, is as follows: EAGVAQSPRYKIIEKRQSVAFWCNPISGHATLYWYQQILGQGPKLLIQFQNNGVVDDSQLPKDRFSAERLKGVDSTLKIQPAKLEDSAVYLCASSSSRTGNTGELFFGEGSRLTVL.

The V call is TRBV23-1, the J call TRBJ2-7; D remains ambiguous. TRBV23-1 is an ORF; its function is uncertain. Trimming shortened V by 0 bases and J by 3 bases, and 9 bases separated the two germline ends. CDR3 length: 14 amino acids. As DNA, the CDR3 is TGCGCCAGCAGTCAATCAGAGCGCGGCTACGAGCAGTACTTC. Translation gives CASSQSERGYEQYF.

The gene calls are TRBV9 and TRBJ2-7; D may be TRBD2 (6 bases). Deletions cut 3 bases from V and 2 bases from J, with 15 bases between. The germline V gene encodes CDR1 SGDLS and CDR2 YYNGEE. The CDR3 runs 15 residues. CDR3 sequence: CASSGGGDQTYEQYF. CDR3 DNA sequence: TGTGCCAGCAGCGGTGGCGGGGACCAGACCTACGAGCAGTACTTC.

This chain links TRBV6-1 with TRBJ2-2; unclear D gene. The CDR3 covers 14 residues. V was trimmed by 1 base and J by 6 bases, leaving 9 bases between them. Germline V CDR1 and CDR2: MNHNS, SASEGT. The CDR3 DNA follows: TGTGCCAGCAGTGAAGGAAGTTTTGCCGGGGAGCTGTTTTTT. Its translation is CASSEGSFAGELFF.

The V and J genes are TRBV5-1 and TRBJ1-5, with D perhaps TRBD1 (6 bases). Germline values: CDR1 SGHRS, CDR2 YFSETQ. The CDR3 length is 15 residues. Trimming pared 0 bases from V and 7 bases from J, leaving 14 bases between. The CDR3, as DNA: TGCGCCAGCAGCTTGGATGGGGACATAGAACAGCCCCAGCATTTT. This codes for CASSLDGDIEQPQHF.

V usage is TRBV11-2 and J usage is TRBJ2-7; TRBD2 matches at 8 bases. The CDR3 totals 14 residues. Germline CDR1 is SGHAT and CDR2 is FQNNGV. Trimming took 5 bases from V and 6 from J; bases not matched to a gene: 9. CDR3 loop: CASSPSGRQSEQYF. The CDR3 DNA reads TGTGCCAGCAGCCCTAGCGGGCGACAATCCGAGCAGTACTTC.

V usage is TRBV7-9 and J usage is TRBJ2-3, with D perhaps matching TRBD1 or TRBD2 (5 bases each). Trimming took 1 base from V and 4 from J, leaving 9 bases between them. The CDR3 is 14 residues long. CDR1 and CDR2 from the germline V gene are SEHNR and FQNEAQ (reference sequence). CDR3 residues: CASSLEGRADTQYF. CDR3 nucleotides: TGTGCCAGCAGCTTAGAGGGACGGGCAGATACGCAGTATTTT.

The sample holds one count of this clone. The gene calls are TRBV27 and TRBJ2-7, with 7 bases that match TRBD1. The CDR3 is 14 residues long. The germline gives CDR1 MNHEY, CDR2 SMNVEV (reference sequence). The trim removed 2 bases at V and 5 bases at J, leaving 6 bases unmatched. In DNA form, the CDR3 reads TGTGCCAGCAGTTTAAGACAGGGTTACGACGAGCAGTACTTC. Protein product: CASSLRQGYDEQYF.

The chain couples TRBV30 to TRBJ2-7, with a weak D call TRBD1 (7 bases). Germline CDR1 and CDR2: GTSNPN and SVGIG (reference sequence). The CDR3 runs 14 residues. V was clipped by 2 bases and J by 1 base, with 12 bases between them. The chain's CDR3 is CAWSQGGDSYEQYF. CDR3 nucleotide sequence: TGTGCCTGGAGTCAGGGGGGAGATTCCTACGAGCAGTACTTC.

In nucleotides, the CDR3 is TGCGCCAGCAGTACAGTCGAGACCCAGTACTTC. Translating gives CASSTVETQYF. The chain combines TRBV5-1 with TRBJ2-5, with D hard to call. Trimming shortened V by 5 bases and J by 5 bases, and 7 bases separated the two germline ends. The CDR3 loop spans 11 amino acids. CDR1 is SGHRS and CDR2 is YFSETQ in the germline V gene.

The chain combines TRBV5-1 with TRBJ2-3; TRBD2 matches 13 bases. Germline V CDR1 and CDR2: SGHRS, YFSETQ. CDR3 length: 16 amino acids. J lost 0 bases, V lost 5 bases, and 3 bases had no gene match. The chain's CDR3 is CASSKTSGGSTDTQYF. CDR3 bases: TGCGCCAGCAGTAAGACTAGCGGGGGGAGCACAGATACGCAGTATTTT.

This rearrangement joins TRBV5-1 to TRBJ1-1, with D possibly being TRBD1 (6 bases). The CDR3 covers 16 residues. Germline V gene sequence: CDR1 SGHRS, CDR2 YFSETQ. V was trimmed by 5 bases and J by 2 bases, leaving 19 bases between them. The CDR3 protein is CASRKGGGWENTEAFF. The CDR3 region has the DNA TGCGCCAGCAGGAAAGGGGGAGGTTGGGAAAACACTGAAGCTTTCTTT. The full variable domain, with the rest looked up from reference TRBV5-1 and TRBJ1-1, is KAGVTQTPRYLIKTRGQQVTLSCSPISGHRSVSWYQQTPGQGLQFLFEYFSETQRNKGNFPGRFSGRQFSNSRSEMNVSTLELGDSALYLCASRKGGGWENTEAFFGQGTRLTVV.

The gene calls are TRBV4-2 and TRBJ1-6; weak D call: TRBD1 (6 bases). Germline CDR1 is LGHNA and CDR2 is YNFKEQ. V lost 3 bases and J lost 14, with 8 bases in between. The CDR3 is made up of 11 amino acids. The DNA of the CDR3 is TGTGCCAGCAGCCACGGACAGACCCTCCACTTT. This gives the protein CASSHGQTLHF.

The chain is built from TRBV28 and TRBJ1-2; maybe TRBD1 (5 bases). The length of the CDR3 is 11 residues. Germline CDR1 is MDHEN and CDR2 is SYDVKM. The V gene lost 4 bases and the J gene lost 8 bases, with 8 bases spanning the gap. The CDR3 spells CASSWGNGYTF. The CDR3 DNA reads TGTGCCAGCAGTTGGGGGAACGGCTACACCTTC.

This clone was observed a single time. This chain uses TRBV9 with TRBJ2-3; no clear D gene. The CDR3 covers 12 residues. In germline, CDR1 is SGDLS, CDR2 YYNGEE. V lost 0 bases and J 4 bases, leaving 3 bases between the germline ends. The CDR3 loop reads CASSVESDTQYF. The CDR3 nucleotides are TGTGCCAGCAGCGTAGAATCAGATACGCAGTATTTT.

The rearrangement links TRBV9 to TRBJ1-2; D gene ambiguous. V lost 0 bases and J lost 1, with 16 bases in between. CDR1 is SGDLS and CDR2 is YYNGEE in the germline V gene. The CDR3 is made up of 17 amino acids. The CDR3 reads CASSVAATVVGNYGYTF. Written as DNA, the CDR3 is TGTGCCAGCAGCGTAGCCGCGACGGTAGTGGGTAACTATGGCTACACCTTC. The full variable domain, completed using reference TRBV9 and TRBJ1-2, is DSGVTQTPKHLITATGQRVTLRCSPRSGDLSVYWYQQSLDQGLQFLIQYYNGEERAKGNILERFSAQQFPDLHSELNLSSLELGDSALYFCASSVAATVVGNYGYTFGSGTRLTVV.

The chain has TRBV4-1 and TRBJ2-3; D gene uncertain. V lost 2 bases and J lost 4, with 19 bases in between. The CDR3 has 17 amino acids. From germline, CDR1 is MGHRA and CDR2 YSYEKL. CDR3 coding DNA: TGCGCCAGCAGCCAAAATAGGGTAGGGTCTGGGTCAGATACGCAGTATTTT. Translated: CASSQNRVGSGSDTQYF.

As regards this clone: The identical CDR3 is also encoded by other nucleotide sequences in the sample. This sequence joins TRBV5-1 and TRBJ1-5; a weak D match, TRBD1 (5 bases). The V gene's germline CDR1 is SGHRS and CDR2 YFSETQ. The CDR3 sequence is 14 residues long. The V and J ends lost 3 bases and 4 bases respectively, with 11 bases between them. This CDR3 is CASSSGTGNQPQHF. In DNA, the CDR3 is TGCGCCAGCAGCTCCGGGACGGGGAATCAGCCCCAGCATTTT.